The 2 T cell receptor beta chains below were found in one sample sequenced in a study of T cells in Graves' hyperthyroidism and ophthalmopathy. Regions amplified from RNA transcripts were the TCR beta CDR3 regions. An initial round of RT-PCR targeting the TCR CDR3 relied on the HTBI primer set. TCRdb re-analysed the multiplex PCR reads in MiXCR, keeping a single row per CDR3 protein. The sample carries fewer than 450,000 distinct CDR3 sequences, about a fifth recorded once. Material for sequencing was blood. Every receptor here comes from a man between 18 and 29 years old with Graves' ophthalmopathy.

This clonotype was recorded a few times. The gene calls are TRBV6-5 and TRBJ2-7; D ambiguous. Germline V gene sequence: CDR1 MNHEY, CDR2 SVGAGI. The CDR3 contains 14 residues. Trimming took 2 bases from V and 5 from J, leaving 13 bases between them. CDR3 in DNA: TGTGCCAGCAGTTACGGCTCCATACGGGACGAGCAGTACTTC. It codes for CASSYGSIRDEQYF.

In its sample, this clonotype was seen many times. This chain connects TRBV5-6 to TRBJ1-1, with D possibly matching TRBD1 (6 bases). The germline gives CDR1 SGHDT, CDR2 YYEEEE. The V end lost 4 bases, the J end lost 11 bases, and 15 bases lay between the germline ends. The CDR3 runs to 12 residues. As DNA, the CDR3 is TGTGCCAGCAGCCGAGGGACACGGGAGGCTTTCTTT. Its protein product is CASSRGTREAFF. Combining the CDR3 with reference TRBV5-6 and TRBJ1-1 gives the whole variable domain DAGVTQSPTHLIKTRGQQVTLRCSPKSGHDTVSWYQQALGQGPQFIFQYYEEEERQRGNFPDRFSGHQFPNYSSELNVNALLLGDSALYLCASSRGTREAFFGQGTRLTVV.